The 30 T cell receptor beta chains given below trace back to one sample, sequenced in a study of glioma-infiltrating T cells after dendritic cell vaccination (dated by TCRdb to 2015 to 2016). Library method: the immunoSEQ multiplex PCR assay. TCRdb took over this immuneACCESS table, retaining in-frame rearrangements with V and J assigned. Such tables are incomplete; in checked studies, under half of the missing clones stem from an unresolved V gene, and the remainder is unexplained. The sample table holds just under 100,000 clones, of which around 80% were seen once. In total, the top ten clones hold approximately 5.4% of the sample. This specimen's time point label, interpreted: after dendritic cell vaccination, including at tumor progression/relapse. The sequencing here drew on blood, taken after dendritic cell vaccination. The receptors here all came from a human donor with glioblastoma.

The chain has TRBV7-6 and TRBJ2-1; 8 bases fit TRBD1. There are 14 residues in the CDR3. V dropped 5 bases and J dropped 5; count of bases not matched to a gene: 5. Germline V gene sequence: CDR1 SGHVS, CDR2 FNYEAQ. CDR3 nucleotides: TGTGCCAGCAGCCCAAGGACAGGGAACAATGAGCAGTTCTTC. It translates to CASSPRTGNNEQFF.

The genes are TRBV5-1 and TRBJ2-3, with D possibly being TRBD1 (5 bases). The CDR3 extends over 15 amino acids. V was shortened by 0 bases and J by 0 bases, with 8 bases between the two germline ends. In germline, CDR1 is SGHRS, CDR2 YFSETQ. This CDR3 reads CASSLASGSTDTQYF. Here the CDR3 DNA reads TGCGCCAGCAGCTTGGCTTCAGGGAGCACAGATACGCAGTATTTT.

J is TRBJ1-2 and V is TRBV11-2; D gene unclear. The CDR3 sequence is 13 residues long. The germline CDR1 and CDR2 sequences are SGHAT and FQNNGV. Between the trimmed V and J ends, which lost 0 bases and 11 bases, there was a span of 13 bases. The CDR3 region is CASSLDDIEGYTF. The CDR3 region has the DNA TGTGCCAGCAGCTTAGACGATATTGAGGGATACACCTTC.

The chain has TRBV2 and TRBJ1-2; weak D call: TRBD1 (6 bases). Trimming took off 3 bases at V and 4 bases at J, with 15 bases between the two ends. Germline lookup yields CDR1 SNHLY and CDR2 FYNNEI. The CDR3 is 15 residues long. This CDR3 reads CASSDWGRGGYGYTF. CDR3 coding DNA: TGTGCCAGCAGTGATTGGGGGCGCGGGGGCTATGGCTACACCTTC.

The CDR3 loop reads CASNPVGGEQYF. CDR3 sequence (DNA): TGTGCCAGTAATCCCGTTGGAGGGGAGCAGTACTTC. V gene TRBV19 combines with J gene TRBJ2-7; D is possibly TRBD2 (6 bases). The ends were cut back, 7 bases at V and 7 bases at J, with 14 bases in the middle. CDR1 LNHDA and CDR2 SQIVND come from the germline V gene (reference sequence). The CDR3 length is 12 residues. Combining the CDR3 with reference TRBV19 and TRBJ2-7 gives the whole variable domain DGGITQSPKYLFRKEGQNVTLSCEQNLNHDAMYWYRQDPGQGLRLIYYSQIVNDFQKGDIAEGYSVSREKKESFPLTVTSAQKNPTAFYLCASNPVGGEQYFGPGTRLTVT.

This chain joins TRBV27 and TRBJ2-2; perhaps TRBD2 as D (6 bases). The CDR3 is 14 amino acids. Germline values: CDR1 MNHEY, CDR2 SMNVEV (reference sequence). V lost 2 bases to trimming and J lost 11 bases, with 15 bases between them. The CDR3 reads CASSLKRRESELFF. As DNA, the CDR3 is TGTGCCAGCAGTTTAAAAAGGCGGGAAAGCGAGCTGTTTTTT.

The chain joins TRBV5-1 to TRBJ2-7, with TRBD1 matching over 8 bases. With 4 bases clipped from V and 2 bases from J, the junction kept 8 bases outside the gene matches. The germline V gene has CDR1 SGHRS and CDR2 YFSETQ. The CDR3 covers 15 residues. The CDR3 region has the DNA TGCGCCAGCAGCCCGGACAGGGTAAGGGCCTACGAGCAGTACTTC. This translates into CASSPDRVRAYEQYF.

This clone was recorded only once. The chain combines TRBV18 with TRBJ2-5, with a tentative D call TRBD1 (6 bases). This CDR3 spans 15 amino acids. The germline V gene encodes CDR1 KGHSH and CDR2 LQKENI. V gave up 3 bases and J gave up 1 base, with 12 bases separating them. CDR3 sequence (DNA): TGTGCCAGCTCACCCGGACAGCCTTCCCAAGAGACCCAGTACTTC. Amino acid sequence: CASSPGQPSQETQYF. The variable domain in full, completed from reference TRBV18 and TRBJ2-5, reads NAGVMQNPRHLVRRRGQEARLRCSPMKGHSHVYWYRQLPEEGLKFMVYLQKENIIDESGMPKERFSAEFPKEGPSILRIQQVVRGDSAAYFCASSPGQPSQETQYFGPGTRLLVL.

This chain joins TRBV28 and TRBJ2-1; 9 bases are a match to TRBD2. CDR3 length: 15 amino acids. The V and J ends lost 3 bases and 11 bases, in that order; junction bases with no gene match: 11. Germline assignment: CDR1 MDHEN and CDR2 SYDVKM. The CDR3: CASSLRPGLASQQFF. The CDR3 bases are TGTGCCAGCAGTTTGCGACCGGGACTAGCCTCACAGCAGTTCTTC.

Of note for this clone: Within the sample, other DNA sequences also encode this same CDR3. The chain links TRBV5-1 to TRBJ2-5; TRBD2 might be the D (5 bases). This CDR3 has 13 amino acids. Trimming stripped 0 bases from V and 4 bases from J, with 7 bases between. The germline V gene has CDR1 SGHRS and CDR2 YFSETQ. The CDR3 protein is CASSLGGAETQYF. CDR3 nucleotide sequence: TGCGCCAGCAGCTTGGGGGGAGCAGAGACCCAGTACTTC.

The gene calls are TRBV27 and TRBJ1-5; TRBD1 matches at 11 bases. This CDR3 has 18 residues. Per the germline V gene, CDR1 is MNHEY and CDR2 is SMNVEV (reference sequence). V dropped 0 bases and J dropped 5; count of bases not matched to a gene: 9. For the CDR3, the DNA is TGTGCCAGCAGTTTATCGCCGGGACAGGGGGTCGGGGATCAGCCCCAGCATTTT. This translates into CASSLSPGQGVGDQPQHF.

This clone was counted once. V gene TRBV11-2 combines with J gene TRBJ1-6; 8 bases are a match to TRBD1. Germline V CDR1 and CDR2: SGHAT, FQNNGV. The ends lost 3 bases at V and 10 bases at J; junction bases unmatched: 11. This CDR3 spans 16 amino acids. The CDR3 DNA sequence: TGTGCCAGCAGCTTCTATGGAGGACAGGGCGCATCACCCCTCCACTTT. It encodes CASSFYGGQGASPLHF. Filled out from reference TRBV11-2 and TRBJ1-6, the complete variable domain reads EAGVAQSPRYKIIEKRQSVAFWCNPISGHATLYWYQQILGQGPKLLIQFQNNGVVDDSQLPKDRFSAERLKGVDSTLKIQPAKLEDSAVYLCASSFYGGQGASPLHFGNGTRLTVT.

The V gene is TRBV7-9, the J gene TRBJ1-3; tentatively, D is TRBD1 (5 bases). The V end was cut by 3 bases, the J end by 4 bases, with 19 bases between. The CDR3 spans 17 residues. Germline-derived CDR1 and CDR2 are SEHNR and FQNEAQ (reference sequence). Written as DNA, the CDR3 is TGTGCCAGCAGCTTGATGACAGCTTGGCAGCTCGGAAACACCATATATTTT. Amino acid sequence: CASSLMTAWQLGNTIYF.

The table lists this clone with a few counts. This CDR3 is CAISPGGSSYEQYF. The CDR3 DNA reads as TGTGCCATCAGTCCAGGGGGAAGCTCCTACGAGCAGTACTTC. V gene TRBV10-3 combines with J gene TRBJ2-7; 7 nucleotides align to TRBD1. The CDR3 totals 14 residues. The germline V gene has CDR1 ENHRY and CDR2 SYGVKD. With V trimmed by 5 bases and J by 0 bases, 4 bases remained unmatched.

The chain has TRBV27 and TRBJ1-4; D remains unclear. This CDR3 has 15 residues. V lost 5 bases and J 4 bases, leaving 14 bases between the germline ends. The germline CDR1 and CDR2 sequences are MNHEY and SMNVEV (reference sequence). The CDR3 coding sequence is TGTGCCAGCAGTCCCCATCGGAGTTATAATGAAAAACTGTTTTTT. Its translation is CASSPHRSYNEKLFF. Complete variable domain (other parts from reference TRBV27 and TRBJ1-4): EAQVTQNPRYLITVTGKKLTVTCSQNMNHEYMSWYRQDPGLGLRQIYYSMNVEVTDKGDVPEGYKVSRKEKRNFPLILESPSPNQTSLYFCASSPHRSYNEKLFFGSGTQLSVL.

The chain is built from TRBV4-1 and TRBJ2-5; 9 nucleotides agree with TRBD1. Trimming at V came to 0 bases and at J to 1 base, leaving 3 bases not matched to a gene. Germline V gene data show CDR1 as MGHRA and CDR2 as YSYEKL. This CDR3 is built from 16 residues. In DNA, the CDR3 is TGCGCCAGCAGCCAAGATGAGGGACAGGGCCAAGAGACCCAGTACTTC. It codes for CASSQDEGQGQETQYF.

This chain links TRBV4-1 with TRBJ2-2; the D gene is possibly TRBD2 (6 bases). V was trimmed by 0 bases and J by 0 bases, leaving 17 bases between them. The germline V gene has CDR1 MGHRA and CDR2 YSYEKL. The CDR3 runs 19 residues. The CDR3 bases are TGCGCCAGCAGCCAAGATCCCCTAGCGCTGTTCGCGAACACCGGGGAGCTGTTTTTT. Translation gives CASSQDPLALFANTGELFF.

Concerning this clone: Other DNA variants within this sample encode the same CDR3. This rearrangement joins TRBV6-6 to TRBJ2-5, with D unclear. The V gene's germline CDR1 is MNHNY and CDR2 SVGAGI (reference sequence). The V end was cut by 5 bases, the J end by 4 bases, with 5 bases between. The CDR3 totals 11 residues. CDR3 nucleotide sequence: TGTGCCAGCAGTCCCTCAGAGACCCAGTACTTC. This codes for CASSPSETQYF.

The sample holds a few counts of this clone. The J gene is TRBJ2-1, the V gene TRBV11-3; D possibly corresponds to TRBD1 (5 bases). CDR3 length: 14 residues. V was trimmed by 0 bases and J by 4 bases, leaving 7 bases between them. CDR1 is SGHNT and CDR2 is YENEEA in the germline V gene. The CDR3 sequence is CASSLEGAYNEQFF. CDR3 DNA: TGTGCCAGCAGCTTAGAAGGGGCGTACAATGAGCAGTTCTTC.

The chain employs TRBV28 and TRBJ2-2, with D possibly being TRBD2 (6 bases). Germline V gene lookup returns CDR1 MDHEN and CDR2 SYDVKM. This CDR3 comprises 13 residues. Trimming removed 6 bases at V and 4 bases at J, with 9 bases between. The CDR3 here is CASRTGGTGELFF. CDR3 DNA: TGTGCCAGCAGAACCGGGGGCACCGGGGAGCTGTTTTTT.

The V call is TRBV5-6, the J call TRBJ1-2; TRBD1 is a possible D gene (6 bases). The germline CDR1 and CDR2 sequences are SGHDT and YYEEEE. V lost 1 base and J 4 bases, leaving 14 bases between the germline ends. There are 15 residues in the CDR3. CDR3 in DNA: TGTGCCAGCAGCTTGCAGATCAACAGGGCCTATGGCTACACCTTC. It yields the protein CASSLQINRAYGYTF.

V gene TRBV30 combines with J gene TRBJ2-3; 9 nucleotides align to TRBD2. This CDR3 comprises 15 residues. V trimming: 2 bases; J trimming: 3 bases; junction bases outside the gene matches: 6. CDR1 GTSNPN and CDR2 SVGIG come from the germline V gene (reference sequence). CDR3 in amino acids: CAWSRAREGTDTQYF. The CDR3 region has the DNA TGTGCCTGGAGTCGCGCGCGGGAGGGGACAGATACGCAGTATTTT.

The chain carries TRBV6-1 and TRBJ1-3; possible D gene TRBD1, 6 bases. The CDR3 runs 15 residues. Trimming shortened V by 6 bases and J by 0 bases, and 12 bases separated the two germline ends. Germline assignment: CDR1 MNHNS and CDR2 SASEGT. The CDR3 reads CASSALTGSGNTIYF. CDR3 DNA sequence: TGTGCCAGCAGCGCCTTGACAGGCTCTGGAAACACCATATATTTT.

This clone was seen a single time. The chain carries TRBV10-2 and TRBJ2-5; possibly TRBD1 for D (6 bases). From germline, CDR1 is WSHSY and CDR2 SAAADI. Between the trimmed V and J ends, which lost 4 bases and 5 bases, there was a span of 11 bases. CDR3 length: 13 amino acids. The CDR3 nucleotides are TGCGCCAGCAGTGCAGGGGATAGGGAGACCCAGTACTTC. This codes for CASSAGDRETQYF.

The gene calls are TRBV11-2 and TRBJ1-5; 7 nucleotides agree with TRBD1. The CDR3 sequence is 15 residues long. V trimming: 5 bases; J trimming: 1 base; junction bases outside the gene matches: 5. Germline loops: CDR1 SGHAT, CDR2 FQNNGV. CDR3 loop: CASSQGVGSNQPQHF. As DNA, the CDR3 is TGTGCCAGCAGCCAGGGGGTTGGGAGCAATCAGCCCCAGCATTTT.

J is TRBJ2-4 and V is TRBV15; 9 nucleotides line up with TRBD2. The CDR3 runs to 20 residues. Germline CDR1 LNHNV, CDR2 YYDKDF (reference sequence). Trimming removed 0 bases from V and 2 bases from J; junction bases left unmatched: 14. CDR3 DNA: TGTGCCACCAGCAGAGAGGTCGGGCTAGCGGGGCTGAATTCCAAAAACATTCAGTACTTC. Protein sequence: CATSREVGLAGLNSKNIQYF.

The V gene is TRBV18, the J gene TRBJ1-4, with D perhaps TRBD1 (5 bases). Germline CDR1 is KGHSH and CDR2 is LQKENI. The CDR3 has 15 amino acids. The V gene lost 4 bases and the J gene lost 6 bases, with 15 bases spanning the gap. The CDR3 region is CASSQRIDRDEKLFF. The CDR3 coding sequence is TGTGCCAGCTCACAACGAATTGACAGAGATGAAAAACTGTTTTTT.

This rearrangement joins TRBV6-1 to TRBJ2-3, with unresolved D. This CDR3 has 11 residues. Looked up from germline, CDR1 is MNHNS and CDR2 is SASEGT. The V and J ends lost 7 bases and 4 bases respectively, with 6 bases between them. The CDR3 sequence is CASTVSDTQYF. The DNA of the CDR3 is TGTGCCAGCACGGTTTCAGATACGCAGTATTTT.

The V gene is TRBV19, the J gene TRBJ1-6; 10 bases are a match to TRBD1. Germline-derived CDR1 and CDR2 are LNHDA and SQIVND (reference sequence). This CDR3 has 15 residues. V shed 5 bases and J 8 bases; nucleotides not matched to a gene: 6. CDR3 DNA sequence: TGTGCCAGTAGTTCCTGGACAGGGGGGGATTCACCCCTCCACTTT. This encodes CASSSWTGGDSPLHF. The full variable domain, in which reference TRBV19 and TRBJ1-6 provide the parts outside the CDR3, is DGGITQSPKYLFRKEGQNVTLSCEQNLNHDAMYWYRQDPGQGLRLIYYSQIVNDFQKGDIAEGYSVSREKKESFPLTVTSAQKNPTAFYLCASSSWTGGDSPLHFGNGTRLTVT.

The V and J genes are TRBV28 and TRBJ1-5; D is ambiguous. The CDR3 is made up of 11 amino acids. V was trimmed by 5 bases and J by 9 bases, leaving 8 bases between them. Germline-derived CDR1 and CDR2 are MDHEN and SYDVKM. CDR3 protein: CASSLPGPQHF. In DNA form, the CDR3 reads TGTGCCAGCAGTCTCCCGGGGCCCCAGCATTTT.